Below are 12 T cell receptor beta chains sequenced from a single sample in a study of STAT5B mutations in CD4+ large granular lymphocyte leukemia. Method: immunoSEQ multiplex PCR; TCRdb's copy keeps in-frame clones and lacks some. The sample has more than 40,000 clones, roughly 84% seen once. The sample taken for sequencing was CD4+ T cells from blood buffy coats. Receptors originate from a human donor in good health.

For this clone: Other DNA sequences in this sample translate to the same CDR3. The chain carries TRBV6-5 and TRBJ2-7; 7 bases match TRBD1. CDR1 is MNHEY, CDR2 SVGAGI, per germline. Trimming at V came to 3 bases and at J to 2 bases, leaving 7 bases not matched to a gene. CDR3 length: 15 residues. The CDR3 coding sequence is TGTGCCAGCAGTTATTCATACAGGGGTCCCTACGAGCAGTACTTC. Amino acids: CASSYSYRGPYEQYF.

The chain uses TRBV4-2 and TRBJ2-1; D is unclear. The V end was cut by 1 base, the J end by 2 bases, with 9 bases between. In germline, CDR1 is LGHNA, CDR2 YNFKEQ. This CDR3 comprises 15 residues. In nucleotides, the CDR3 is TGTGCCAGCAGCCAAGGGTTCTTAACCTACAATGAGCAGTTCTTC. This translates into CASSQGFLTYNEQFF.

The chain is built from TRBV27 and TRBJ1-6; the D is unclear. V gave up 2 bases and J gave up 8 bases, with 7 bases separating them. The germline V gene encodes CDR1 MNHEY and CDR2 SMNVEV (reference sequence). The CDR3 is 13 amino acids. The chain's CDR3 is CASSLKIDSPLHF. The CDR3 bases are TGTGCCAGCAGTTTAAAAATCGATTCACCCCTCCACTTT.

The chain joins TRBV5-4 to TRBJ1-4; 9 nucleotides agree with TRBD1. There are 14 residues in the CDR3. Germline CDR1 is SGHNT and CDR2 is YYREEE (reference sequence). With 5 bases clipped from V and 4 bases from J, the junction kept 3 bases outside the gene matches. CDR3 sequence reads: CASSGQGSNEKLFF. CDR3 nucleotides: TGTGCCAGCAGTGGACAGGGGAGTAATGAAAAACTGTTTTTT.

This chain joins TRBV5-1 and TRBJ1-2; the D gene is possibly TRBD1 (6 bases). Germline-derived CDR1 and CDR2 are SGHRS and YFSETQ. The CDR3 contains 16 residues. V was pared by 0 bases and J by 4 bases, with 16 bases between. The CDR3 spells CASSLGTALLGYGYTF. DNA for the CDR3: TGCGCCAGCAGCTTGGGGACAGCGTTGTTAGGCTATGGCTACACCTTC.

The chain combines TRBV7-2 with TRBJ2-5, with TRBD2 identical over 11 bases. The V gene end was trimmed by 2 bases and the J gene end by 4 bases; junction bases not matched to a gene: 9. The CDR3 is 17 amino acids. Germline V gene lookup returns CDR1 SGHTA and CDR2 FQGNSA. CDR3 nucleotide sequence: TGTGCCAGCAGCTTAAGACTAGCGGGGCCCCTTGCAGAGACCCAGTACTTC. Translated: CASSLRLAGPLAETQYF.

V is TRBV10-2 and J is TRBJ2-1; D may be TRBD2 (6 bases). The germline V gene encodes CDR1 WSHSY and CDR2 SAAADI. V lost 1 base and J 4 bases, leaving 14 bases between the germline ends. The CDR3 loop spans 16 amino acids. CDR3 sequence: CASSEWGVGLYNEQFF. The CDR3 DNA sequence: TGCGCCAGCAGTGAGTGGGGGGTGGGACTTTACAATGAGCAGTTCTTC.

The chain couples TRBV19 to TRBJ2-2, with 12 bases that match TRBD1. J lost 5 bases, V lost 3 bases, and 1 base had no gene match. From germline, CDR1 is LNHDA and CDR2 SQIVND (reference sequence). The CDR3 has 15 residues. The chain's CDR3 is CASSMGQGATGELFF. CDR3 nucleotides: TGTGCCAGTAGTATGGGACAGGGGGCGACCGGGGAGCTGTTTTTT.

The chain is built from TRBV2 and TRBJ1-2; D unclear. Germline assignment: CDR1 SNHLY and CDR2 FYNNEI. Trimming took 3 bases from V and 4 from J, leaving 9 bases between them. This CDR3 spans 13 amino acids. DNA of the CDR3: TGTGCCAGCAGTGAGGACGGCCGCTATGGCTACACCTTC. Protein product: CASSEDGRYGYTF.

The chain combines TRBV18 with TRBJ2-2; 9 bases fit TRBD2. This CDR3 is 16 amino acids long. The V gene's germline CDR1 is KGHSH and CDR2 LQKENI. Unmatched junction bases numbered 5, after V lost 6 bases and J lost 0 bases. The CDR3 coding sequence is TGTGCCAGCTCGTCTCCTAGCGGGGCGAACACCGGGGAGCTGTTTTTT. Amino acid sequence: CASSSPSGANTGELFF.

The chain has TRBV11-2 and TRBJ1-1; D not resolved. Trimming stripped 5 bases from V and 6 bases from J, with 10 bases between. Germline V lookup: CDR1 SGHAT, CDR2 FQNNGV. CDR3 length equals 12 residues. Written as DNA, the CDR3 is TGTGCCAGCAGCCGTAAAACCCCTGAAGCTTTCTTT. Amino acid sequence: CASSRKTPEAFF.

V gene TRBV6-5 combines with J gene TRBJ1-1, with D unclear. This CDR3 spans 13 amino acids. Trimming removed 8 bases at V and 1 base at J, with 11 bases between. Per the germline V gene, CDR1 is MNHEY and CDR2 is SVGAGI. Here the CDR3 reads CASFVGRNTEAFF. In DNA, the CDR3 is TGTGCCAGCTTTGTGGGGAGGAACACTGAAGCTTTCTTT.